This section outlines one T cell receptor (beta chain) sequence together with its context. This sample stems from a study of blood T cells in healthy people across ages. This CDR3 has 16 amino acids. Trimming took 2 bases from V and 0 from J; bases not matched to a gene: 5. PCR was performed a second time for about 6 to 11 cycles using a sample-barcoded 5' primer and a J-beta primer mix. TCRdb independently ran MiXCR on the 5' RACE reads; one entry per CDR3 protein. The repertoire holds 2 million or so distinct CDR3 sequences, with around 48% as singletons. The receptor was derived from a woman between 40 and 50 years old in good health. The V call is TRBV12-3 or TRBV12-4, the J call TRBJ1-1; 8 nucleotides agree with TRBD1. The material sequenced was blood. The CDR3 is CASSLTPTGVNTEAFF. The DNA for the CDR3 is TGTGCCAGCAGTTTAACCCCGACAGGGGTGAACACTGAAGCTTTCTTT.